This TCR beta chain was sequenced in a study of T cell responses to AZD1222 COVID-19 vaccine. From germline, CDR1 is SGHKS and CDR2 YYEKEE (reference sequence). The CDR3 contains 13 residues. Between the trimmed V and J ends, which lost 1 base and 5 bases, there was a span of 7 bases. Clones were sequenced by immunoSEQ multiplex PCR, and TCRdb holds only the in-frame ones, with some missing. The sample records about 93,000 clones, over 80% being singletons. This rearrangement joins TRBV5-5 to TRBJ2-1; D is uncertain. Sequenced here: peripheral blood, sampled on day 0 of AZD1222 vaccination. The source of this sequence is an adult in good health. The CDR3 protein is CASSLFTDNEQFF. The CDR3, as DNA: TGTGCCAGCAGCTTGTTTACAGACAATGAGCAGTTCTTC. The full variable domain, rest sourced from reference TRBV5-5 and TRBJ2-1, is DAGVTQSPTHLIKTRGQQVTLRCSPISGHKSVSWYQQVLGQGPQFIFQYYEKEERGRGNFPDRFSARQFPNYSSELNVNALLLGDSALYLCASSLFTDNEQFFGPGTRLTVL.